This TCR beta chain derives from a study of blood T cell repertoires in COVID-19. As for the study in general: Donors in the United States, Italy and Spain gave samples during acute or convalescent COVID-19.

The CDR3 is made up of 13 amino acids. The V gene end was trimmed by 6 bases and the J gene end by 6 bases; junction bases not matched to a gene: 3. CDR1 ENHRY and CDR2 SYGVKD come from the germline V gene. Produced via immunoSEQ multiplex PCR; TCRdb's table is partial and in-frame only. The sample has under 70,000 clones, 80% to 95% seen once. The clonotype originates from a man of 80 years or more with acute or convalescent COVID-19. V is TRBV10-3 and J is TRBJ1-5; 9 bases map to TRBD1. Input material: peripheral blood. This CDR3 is CAIRGQGGQPQHF. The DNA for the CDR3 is TGTGCCATCAGGGGACAGGGTGGTCAGCCCCAGCATTTT.